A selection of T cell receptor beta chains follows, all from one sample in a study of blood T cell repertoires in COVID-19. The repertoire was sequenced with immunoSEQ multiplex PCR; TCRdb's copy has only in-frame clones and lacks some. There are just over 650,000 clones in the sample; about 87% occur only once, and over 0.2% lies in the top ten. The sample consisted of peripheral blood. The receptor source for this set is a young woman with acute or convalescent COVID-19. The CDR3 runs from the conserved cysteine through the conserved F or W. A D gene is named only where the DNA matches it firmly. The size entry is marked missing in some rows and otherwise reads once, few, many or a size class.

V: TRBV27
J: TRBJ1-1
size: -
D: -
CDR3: CASIRGATNTEAFF
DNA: TGTGCCAGCATTAGGGGCGCTACGAACACTGAAGCTTTCTTT

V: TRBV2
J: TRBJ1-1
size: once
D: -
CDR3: CASSDSAGAPEAFF
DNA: TGTGCCAGCAGTGATAGCGCGGGGGCCCCTGAAGCTTTCTTT

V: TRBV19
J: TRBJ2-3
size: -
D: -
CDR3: CASSIDQNTDTQYF
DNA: TGTGCCAGTAGTATAGATCAGAACACAGATACGCAGTATTTT

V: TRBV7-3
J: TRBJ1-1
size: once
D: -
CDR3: CASSLSRNTEAFF
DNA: TGTGCCAGCAGCCTTTCTAGGAACACTGAAGCTTTCTTT

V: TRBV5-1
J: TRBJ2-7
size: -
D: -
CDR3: CASSLLRSHGYEQYF
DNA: TGCGCCAGCAGCTTGTTGAGGAGTCACGGCTACGAGCAGTACTTC

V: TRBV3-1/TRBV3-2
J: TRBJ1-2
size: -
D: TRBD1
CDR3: CASSFPGQGTYYGYTF
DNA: TGTGCCAGCAGCTTCCCGGGACAGGGGACCTACTACGGCTACACCTTC

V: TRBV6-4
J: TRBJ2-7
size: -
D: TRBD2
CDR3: CASSVGSGGPREQYF
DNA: TGTGCCAGCAGTGTAGGAAGCGGGGGGCCGAGAGAGCAGTACTTC

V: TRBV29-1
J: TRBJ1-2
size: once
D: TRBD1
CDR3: CSVEETGGNYGYTF
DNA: TGCAGCGTTGAAGAAACAGGGGGCAACTATGGCTACACCTTC

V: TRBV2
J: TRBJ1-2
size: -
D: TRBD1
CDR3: CASKIGDRVVNYTF
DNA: TGTGCCAGCAAGATAGGGGACAGGGTGGTCAACTACACCTTC

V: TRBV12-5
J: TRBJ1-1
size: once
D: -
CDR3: CASMGFVMTVEAFF
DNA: TGTGCTAGTATGGGGTTCGTAATGACAGTTGAAGCTTTCTTT

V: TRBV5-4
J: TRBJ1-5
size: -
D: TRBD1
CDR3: CASSRQGANQPQHF
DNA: TGTGCCAGCAGCAGGCAGGGGGCGAATCAGCCCCAGCATTTT

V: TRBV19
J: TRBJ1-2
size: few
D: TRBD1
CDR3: CASSIQQGAAPMEGYTF
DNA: TGTGCCAGTAGTATCCAACAGGGGGCAGCGCCCATGGAAGGCTACACCTTC

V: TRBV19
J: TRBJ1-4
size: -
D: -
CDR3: CASSGPSSNEKLFF
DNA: TGTGCCAGTAGTGGGCCGAGCTCTAATGAAAAACTGTTTTTT

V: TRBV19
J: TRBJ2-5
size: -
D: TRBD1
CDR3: CASSQQGADETQYF
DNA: TGTGCCAGTAGTCAACAGGGGGCGGATGAGACCCAGTACTTC

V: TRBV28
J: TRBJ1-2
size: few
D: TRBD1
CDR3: CASSPLGQGALHTYGYTF
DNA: TGTGCCAGCAGTCCCCTCGGGCAGGGGGCGTTACACACTTATGGCTACACCTTC

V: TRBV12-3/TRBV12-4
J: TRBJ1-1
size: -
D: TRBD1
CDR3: CASSWDRETEAFF
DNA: TGTGCCAGCAGTTGGGACAGGGAAACTGAAGCTTTCTTT

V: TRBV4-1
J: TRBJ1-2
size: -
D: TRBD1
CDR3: CASSAGTDGYTF
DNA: TGCGCCAGCAGCGCCGGGACAGATGGCTACACCTTC

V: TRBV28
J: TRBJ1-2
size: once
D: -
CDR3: CASSPPTAVYGYTF
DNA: TGTGCCAGCAGTCCCCCGACAGCAGTCTATGGCTACACCTTC

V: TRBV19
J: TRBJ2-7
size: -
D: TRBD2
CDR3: CASSISTSGPEQYF
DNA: TGTGCCAGTAGTATCTCGACTAGCGGACCCGAGCAGTACTTC

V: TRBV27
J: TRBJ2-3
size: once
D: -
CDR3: CASRASLRTDTQYF
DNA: TGTGCCAGCAGAGCAAGCCTTCGCACAGATACGCAGTATTTT

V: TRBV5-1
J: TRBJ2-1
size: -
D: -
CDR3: CASSLVAGIRVNEQFF
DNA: TGCGCCAGCAGCTTGGTGGCAGGGATCAGGGTAAATGAGCAGTTCTTC

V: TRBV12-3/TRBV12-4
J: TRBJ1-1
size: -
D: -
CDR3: CASSANPNTEAFF
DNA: TGTGCCAGCAGCGCGAATCCGAACACTGAAGCTTTCTTT

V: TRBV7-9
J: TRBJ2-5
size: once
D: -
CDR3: CASSFMQGTRETQYF
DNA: TGTGCCAGCAGCTTCATGCAGGGGACGCGGGAGACCCAGTACTTC

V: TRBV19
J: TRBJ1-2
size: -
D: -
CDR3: CASSIANGGDTRGIYYGYTF
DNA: TGTGCCAGTAGTATAGCCAACGGGGGGGACACCCGTGGGATCTACTATGGCTACACCTTC

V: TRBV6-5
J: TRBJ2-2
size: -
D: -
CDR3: CASSYNRDFSGELFF
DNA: TGTGCCAGCAGTTATAACAGGGATTTCAGCGGGGAGCTGTTTTTT